The clone carrying this T cell receptor (beta chain) has more than one count but fewer than ten. Its antigen is as yet unknown. Sample-barcoded 5' priming and a J-beta primer mix drove a second PCR of roughly 6 to 12 cycles. MiXCR, run by TCRdb on the 5' RACE reads, gives a single entry per CDR3 protein. The table includes about 1 million distinct CDR3 sequences, less than 50% detected once. The amount of total RNA extracted per sample was at least 6 micrograms. This specimen belongs to a study of blood T cells in healthy people across ages. Findings of the study overall: When set beside aged donors, long-lived donors presented more naive CD4+ cells and higher diversity.

Germline V CDR1 and CDR2: MNHEY, SMNVEV (reference sequence). V trimming: 2 bases; J trimming: 4 bases; junction bases outside the gene matches: 17. CDR3 length equals 20 residues. Input material: blood. The V and J genes are TRBV27 and TRBJ2-6; TRBD2 aligns across 7 bases. The clonotype comes from a woman aged 60 to 75 in good health. CDR3: CASSLSGVPIPLPGANVLTF. The DNA of the CDR3 is TGTGCCAGCAGTTTAAGCGGGGTACCCATCCCTCTCCCCGGGGCCAACGTCCTGACTTTC. The full variable domain, with the rest looked up from reference TRBV27 and TRBJ2-6, is EAQVTQNPRYLITVTGKKLTVTCSQNMNHEYMSWYRQDPGLGLRQIYYSMNVEVTDKGDVPEGYKVSRKEKRNFPLILESPSPNQTSLYFCASSLSGVPIPLPGANVLTFGAGSRLTVL.